The source of this T cell receptor (beta chain) is a study of blood T cell repertoires in COVID-19. About the study: Samples came from the United States, Italy and Spain, spanning acute and convalescent COVID-19. The analysed material was cDNA or gDNA that came from T cells, B-cell-depleted T cells, or PBMCs.

The CDR3 consists of 16 residues. V was pared by 4 bases and J by 6 bases, with 6 bases of the junction left unmatched. The germline CDR1 and CDR2 sequences are SGHTA and FQGNSA. Per the study methods: Using reference gene primer amplification, nucleated cell counts were estimated. Data came from immunoSEQ multiplex PCR; TCRdb stores just in-frame clones and leaves some out. That table is the source of V, J and clone size, and D and trimming were worked out from the DNA. The data show about 110,000 clones, more than 70% seen once. The sequence was obtained from a woman between 45 and 60 years old with acute or convalescent COVID-19. This chain connects TRBV7-2 to TRBJ2-3; 14 nucleotides align to TRBD2. The specimen was peripheral blood. Here the CDR3 reads CASSSRLAGGRDTQYF. The DNA for the CDR3 is TGTGCCAGCAGCTCCCGACTAGCGGGAGGGCGGGATACGCAGTATTTT.